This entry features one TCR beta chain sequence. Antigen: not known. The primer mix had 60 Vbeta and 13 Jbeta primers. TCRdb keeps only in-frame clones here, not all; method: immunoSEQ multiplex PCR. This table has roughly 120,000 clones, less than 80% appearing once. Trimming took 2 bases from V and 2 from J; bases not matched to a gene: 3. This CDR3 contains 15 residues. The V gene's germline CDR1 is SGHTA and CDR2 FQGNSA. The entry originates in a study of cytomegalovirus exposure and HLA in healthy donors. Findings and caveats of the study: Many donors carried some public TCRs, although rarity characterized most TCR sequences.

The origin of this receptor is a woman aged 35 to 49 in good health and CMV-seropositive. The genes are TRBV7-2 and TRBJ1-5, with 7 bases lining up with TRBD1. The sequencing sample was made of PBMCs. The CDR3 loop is CASSLRQGGNQPQHF. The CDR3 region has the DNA TGTGCCAGCAGCTTAAGGCAGGGGGGCAATCAGCCCCAGCATTTT. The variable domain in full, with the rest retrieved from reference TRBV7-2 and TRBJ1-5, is GAGVSQSPSNKVTEKGKDVELRCDPISGHTALYWYRQSLGQGLEFLIYFQGNSAPDKSGLPSDRFSAERTGGSVSTLTIQRTQQEDSAVYLCASSLRQGGNQPQHFGDGTRLSIL.